The T cell receptor (beta chain) under discussion was sequenced for a study of T-cell reconstitution after alpha-beta-depleted transplantation in children. Germline V CDR1 and CDR2: ENHRY, SYGVKD. The CDR3 covers 14 residues. Trimming at V came to 5 bases and at J to 2 bases, leaving 4 bases not matched to a gene. Study-wide findings and caveats: From surviving recipient T cells and thymic progenitors came the high day-60 TCRbeta diversity observed in some patients.

The TCRbeta library incorporated unique molecular identifiers. MiXCR was run by TCRdb on the PCR reads, yielding one entry per CDR3 protein. The repertoire includes hundreds of thousands of distinct CDR3 sequences, about 12% of them detected once, and 0.79% sits in the top ten. Concerning this clonotype: No antigen is known for it.

Sequences were derived from PBMCs, sampled before TCRalphabeta/CD19-depleted stem cell transplant. This TCR was recovered from a girl aged 2-10 years with congenital amegakaryocytic thrombocytopenia, due to receive a stem cell transplant. The J gene is TRBJ2-5, the V gene TRBV10-3; 8 positions agree with TRBD2. CDR3 protein: CAISPTSGQETQYF. The CDR3 DNA follows: TGTGCCATCAGTCCTACTAGCGGTCAAGAGACCCAGTACTTC.